One and the same sample provided the 23 T cell receptor beta chains below, sequenced in a study of blood T cell repertoires in COVID-19. Assay used: immunoSEQ multiplex PCR; TCRdb lists only in-frame clones, some missing. The table has under 85,000 clones, around 88% seen once. Sequencing used peripheral blood. These TCRs come from a human donor in a cohort sampled during active COVID-19.

The chain carries TRBV30 and TRBJ2-7; tentative D call: TRBD1 (6 bases). Trimming left V 2 bases short and J 4 bases short, with 9 bases between. CDR3 length: 12 amino acids. Germline V lookup: CDR1 GTSNPN, CDR2 SVGIG (reference sequence). In DNA, the CDR3 is TGTGCCTGGAGTCCCGGACAGTACGAGCAGTACTTC. This codes for CAWSPGQYEQYF.

V and J are TRBV30 and TRBJ2-5, with 8 bases that match TRBD2. This CDR3 contains 15 residues. Trimming cost V 0 bases and J 3 bases; bases outside gene matches: 6. Germline lookup yields CDR1 GTSNPN and CDR2 SVGIG (reference sequence). The DNA of the CDR3 is TGTGCCTGGAGTGTATGGCGGGGGGCCGAAGAGACCCAGTACTTC. Amino acids: CAWSVWRGAEETQYF.

The chain couples TRBV28 to TRBJ2-1, with TRBD2 matching 13 bases. The ends lost 5 bases at V and 9 bases at J; junction bases unmatched: 10. The CDR3 runs 16 residues. The germline V gene encodes CDR1 MDHEN and CDR2 SYDVKM. CDR3 sequence (DNA): TGTGCCAGCAGTCGGCAACTAGCGGGGGGGCCCGGTGAGCAGTTCTTC. It yields the protein CASSRQLAGGPGEQFF.

V usage is TRBV9 and J usage is TRBJ2-3, with TRBD2 identical over 10 bases. This CDR3 region has 16 residues. V shed 0 bases, J shed 6 bases, and the junction held 7 bases outside the gene matches. Germline V gene lookup returns CDR1 SGDLS and CDR2 YYNGEE. CDR3 coding DNA: TGTGCCAGCAGCGTAGTCCTTAGCGGGGGGCGCGATACGCAGTATTTT. It is translated as CASSVVLSGGRDTQYF.

This chain's CDR3 is CASSYPPSPTNEKLFF. Written as DNA, the CDR3 is TGTGCCAGCAGTTACCCCCCAAGCCCAACTAATGAAAAACTGTTTTTT. The rearrangement joins TRBV6-5 to TRBJ1-4, with D unresolved. This CDR3 comprises 16 residues. The germline CDR1 and CDR2 sequences are MNHEY and SVGAGI. V dropped 2 bases and J dropped 0 bases, with 10 bases sitting between them.

The CDR3 region has the DNA TGTGCCAGCAGCTTAGACGGACGGACTGATCAGCCCCAGCATTTT. Translation gives CASSLDGRTDQPQHF. The rearrangement joins TRBV11-1 to TRBJ1-5; D gene ambiguous. Trimming stripped 1 base from V and 5 bases from J, with 12 bases between. Germline loops: CDR1 SGHAT, CDR2 FQDESV (reference sequence). The CDR3 spans 15 residues. The complete variable domain, with remaining parts taken from reference TRBV11-1 and TRBJ1-5, reads EAEVAQSPRYKITEKSQAVAFWCDPISGHATLYWYRQILGQGPELLVQFQDESVVDDSQLPKDRFSAERLKGVDSTLKIQPAELGDSAMYLCASSLDGRTDQPQHFGDGTRLSIL.

The chain links TRBV2 to TRBJ1-3, with 7 bases matching TRBD1. The germline CDR1 and CDR2 sequences are SNHLY and FYNNEI. V dropped 5 bases and J dropped 3; count of bases not matched to a gene: 10. The CDR3 covers 16 residues. The CDR3 bases are TGTGCCAGCAGTCCTCAAACAGGGGTCTTTGGAAACACCATATATTTT. This encodes CASSPQTGVFGNTIYF.

V usage is TRBV2 and J usage is TRBJ2-7; 10 bases map to TRBD1. The CDR3 runs to 15 residues. Germline-derived CDR1 and CDR2 are SNHLY and FYNNEI. The V gene end was trimmed by 8 bases and the J gene end by 6 bases; junction bases not matched to a gene: 13. In DNA, the CDR3 is TGTGCCAGCTTAGACCGGGACAGGGGTATAGCCGAGCAGTACTTC. Its protein is CASLDRDRGIAEQYF.

In DNA, the CDR3 is TGCGCCAGCAGCTTGGAATTCACAGGGGGGCCCTCCTACAATGAGCAGTTCTTC. It yields the protein CASSLEFTGGPSYNEQFF. The chain recombines TRBV5-1 with TRBJ2-1; TRBD1 matches 8 bases. The V gene's germline CDR1 is SGHRS and CDR2 YFSETQ. CDR3 length: 18 amino acids. The J segment lost 0 bases and the V segment lost 0 bases, leaving 8 bases of the junction unmatched.

V is TRBV4-1 and J is TRBJ2-3, with 7 nucleotides matching TRBD2. Trimming took 1 base from V and 1 from J; bases not matched to a gene: 2. This CDR3 has 15 residues. Germline CDR1 reads MGHRA; CDR2 reads YSYEKL. The CDR3 DNA reads TGCGCCAGCAGCCAAGGGGCGGGGGGCACAGATACGCAGTATTTT. Amino acid sequence: CASSQGAGGTDTQYF.

This chain joins TRBV7-8 and TRBJ2-5, with 14 bases lining up with TRBD2. The CDR3 is made up of 17 amino acids. With V trimmed by 3 bases and J by 5 bases, 8 bases remained unmatched. The V gene's germline CDR1 is SGHVS and CDR2 FQNEAQ. The CDR3 DNA follows: TGTGCCAGCAGCTTGGGGACTAGCGGGGGAGTTGGTGAGACCCAGTACTTC. Amino acid sequence: CASSLGTSGGVGETQYF.

This chain uses TRBV30 with TRBJ1-5, with TRBD1 identical over 8 bases. Germline-derived CDR1 and CDR2 are GTSNPN and SVGIG (reference sequence). The J segment lost 6 bases and the V segment lost 2 bases, leaving 18 bases of the junction unmatched. The CDR3 has 18 residues. CDR3 region: CAWSPSRQTGGETQPQHF. Written as DNA, the CDR3 is TGTGCCTGGAGTCCTAGTCGTCAAACAGGGGGGGAGACTCAGCCCCAGCATTTT.

V gene TRBV7-9 combines with J gene TRBJ1-4; 7 bases line up with TRBD1. In germline, CDR1 is SEHNR, CDR2 FQNEAQ (reference sequence). CDR3 size: 15 residues. V shed 2 bases, J shed 13 bases, and the junction held 13 bases outside the gene matches. CDR3 loop: CASSLMGTDNEGLFF. The DNA for the CDR3 is TGTGCCAGCAGCTTAATGGGGACAGACAATGAAGGACTGTTTTTT.

This sequence joins TRBV12-3 or TRBV12-4 and TRBJ1-4, with a possible D match to TRBD1 (5 bases). There are 13 residues in the CDR3. V shed 5 bases and J shed 13 bases, with 17 bases lying between them. The CDR3 reads CASSLQGAARLFF. In nucleotides, the CDR3 is TGTGCCAGCAGTCTTCAGGGTGCGGCAAGACTGTTTTTT.

Here the CDR3 DNA reads TGTGCTAGTGGACTCGGAGGGACGGCCACAGATACGCAGTATTTT. This encodes CASGLGGTATDTQYF. The rearrangement joins TRBV12-5 to TRBJ2-3; possibly TRBD2 for D (6 bases). The CDR3 consists of 15 residues. Trimming removed 6 bases from V and 2 bases from J, with 15 bases in between. The germline V gene has CDR1 LGHNT and CDR2 FRNRAP.

V gene TRBV19 combines with J gene TRBJ2-7; perhaps TRBD1 as D (5 bases). V was pared by 6 bases and J by 3 bases, with 6 bases between. This CDR3 is 11 amino acids long. Germline V lookup: CDR1 LNHDA, CDR2 SQIVND (reference sequence). CDR3 DNA: TGTGCCAGTAGCCAGGGCTACGAGCAGTACTTC. It translates to CASSQGYEQYF. Looking up the rest from reference TRBV19 and TRBJ2-7 gives the full variable domain: DGGITQSPKYLFRKEGQNVTLSCEQNLNHDAMYWYRQDPGQGLRLIYYSQIVNDFQKGDIAEGYSVSREKKESFPLTVTSAQKNPTAFYLCASSQGYEQYFGPGTRLTVT.

This clone was detected only once. CDR3 nucleotide sequence: TGTGCCTGGAGTAGGGGTTTGGACACTGAAGCTTTCTTT. Translating it yields CAWSRGLDTEAFF. The rearrangement uses TRBV30 and TRBJ1-1; D perhaps matches TRBD1 (5 bases). The CDR3 has 13 residues. Trimming shortened V by 2 bases and J by 3 bases, and 10 bases separated the two germline ends. Germline CDR1 GTSNPN, CDR2 SVGIG (reference sequence). Full variable domain (outside the CDR3, taken from reference TRBV30 and TRBJ1-1): SQTIHQWPATLVQPVGSPLSLECTVEGTSNPNLYWYRQAAGRGLQLLFYSVGIGQISSEVPQNLSASRPQDRQFILSSKKLLLSDSGFYLCAWSRGLDTEAFFGQGTRLTVV.

The V gene is TRBV7-2, the J gene TRBJ1-5, with a tentative D call TRBD1 (6 bases). V was shortened by 2 bases and J by 3 bases, with 14 bases between the two germline ends. CDR1 SGHTA and CDR2 FQGNSA come from the germline V gene. This CDR3 contains 16 residues. CDR3 amino acids: CASSLLDRANNQPQHF. DNA for the CDR3: TGTGCCAGCAGCTTATTGGACAGAGCTAACAATCAGCCCCAGCATTTT.

CDR3 sequence reads: CASSLGRQASSYEQYF. The CDR3 DNA reads as TGTGCCAGCAGTTTGGGACGACAGGCGAGCTCCTACGAGCAGTACTTC. This chain links TRBV28 with TRBJ2-7, with D possibly being TRBD1 (6 bases). The germline V and J ends were trimmed by 3 bases and 0 bases, with 15 bases remaining between them. In germline, CDR1 is MDHEN, CDR2 SYDVKM. The CDR3 sequence is 16 residues long.

This clone is a singleton in its sample. DNA for the CDR3: TGCGCCAGCAGCCAAGGGGGGGGGACAGGGCCGGACGAGCAGTACTTC. Protein: CASSQGGGTGPDEQYF. This chain connects TRBV4-1 to TRBJ2-7; 9 positions agree with TRBD1. The trim removed 1 base at V and 5 bases at J, leaving 9 bases unmatched. CDR1 and CDR2 (germline): MGHRA, YSYEKL. The CDR3 is 16 amino acids.

This clone was seen once. The V gene is TRBV6-5, the J gene TRBJ1-6; tentatively, D is TRBD1 (5 bases). Germline V lookup: CDR1 MNHEY, CDR2 SVGAGI. The length of the CDR3 is 15 residues. Trimming left V 2 bases short and J 7 bases short, with 12 bases between. CDR3 sequence reads: CASSYGAGPNSPLHF. The DNA for the CDR3 is TGTGCCAGCAGTTACGGGGCAGGGCCCAATTCACCCCTCCACTTT.

The gene calls are TRBV5-4 and TRBJ1-5, with D perhaps matching TRBD1 (5 bases). CDR1 and CDR2 from the germline V gene are SGHNT and YYREEE (reference sequence). CDR3 length: 14 amino acids. V was trimmed by 0 bases and J by 5 bases, leaving 9 bases between them. CDR3 in amino acids: CASSLGGTDQPQHF. The DNA for the CDR3 is TGTGCCAGCAGCTTGGGGGGCACGGATCAGCCCCAGCATTTT. Looking up the rest from reference TRBV5-4 and TRBJ1-5 gives the full variable domain: ETGVTQSPTHLIKTRGQQVTLRCSSQSGHNTVSWYQQALGQGPQFIFQYYREEENGRGNFPPRFSGLQFPNYSSELNVNALELDDSALYLCASSLGGTDQPQHFGDGTRLSIL.

The rearrangement joins TRBV21-1 to TRBJ2-7; the table gives TRBD1 as D, unverified against the DNA. TRBV21-1 is given as a pseudogene. The CDR3 is 14 amino acids. CDR3 DNA: TGTGCCAGCAGCAAACAAGGACAGTCCTACGAGCAGTACTTC. It translates to CASSKQGQSYEQYF.